This section outlines one T cell receptor (beta chain) sequence together with its context. This sample is drawn from a study of T cell changes during pregnancy in multiple sclerosis. Here immunoSEQ multiplex PCR was the method, and the copy in TCRdb shows in-frame clones only, minus some. The sample lists 85,000 to 90,000 clones, about 94% occurring once. The ends were cut back, 8 bases at V and 5 bases at J, with 10 bases in the middle. CDR1 is MDHEN, CDR2 SYDVKM, per germline. CDR3 length: 12 residues. V gene TRBV28 combines with J gene TRBJ1-5; TRBD1 is a possible D gene (5 bases). This clonotype was sampled from a female donor in good health, enrolled as a control in a pregnancy study. The sequencing used peripheral blood, collected after pregnancy. The CDR3, as DNA: TGTGCCAGCGGGGGGAGTTATCAGCCCCAGCATTTT. This encodes CASGGSYQPQHF.